This T cell receptor beta chain originates from a study of blood T cell repertoires in COVID-19. Study information: PBMCs, B-cell-depleted T cells, or T cells provided the cDNA or gDNA that made up the material.

Living in 24 US areas, the participants were between 18 and 89 years of age. Symptom resolution, clearance, or two negative PCRs marked the recovered donors of Cohort 3. The J segment lost 5 bases and the V segment lost 4 bases, leaving 13 bases of the junction unmatched. The CDR3 spans 17 residues. Germline CDR1 SGHRS, CDR2 YFSETQ. Sequencing used immunoSEQ multiplex PCR; TCRdb keeps in-frame clones, though not all of them. This sample has under 150,000 clones; around 88% occur once, and the top ten carry 2.3%. This chain uses TRBV5-1 with TRBJ2-1; 9 bases align to TRBD2. The sequencing sample was made of PBMCs or T cells enriched from blood (not recorded which). The receptor was derived from a woman aged 50 to 60 who had recovered from COVID-19. CDR3 amino acids: CASSQGIAGVINNEQFF. As DNA, the CDR3 is TGCGCCAGCAGCCAAGGGATAGCGGGGGTGATAAACAATGAGCAGTTCTTC.